This is a list of T cell receptor beta chains from one sample in a study of Graves' ophthalmopathy and Graves' hyperthyroidism. TCRdb passed the multiplex PCR reads through MiXCR, listing each CDR3 protein once. The table has hundreds of thousands of distinct CDR3 sequences, around 40% seen once. Sequenced: peripheral blood. The origin of the receptors is an adult man with Graves' ophthalmopathy. Both conserved end residues are part of each CDR3. D genes are given only for firm matches. Not every row has a clone size; where given, it reads once, few, many or a size class.

clone_size v_call d_call cdr3_length cdr3_aa
- TRBV2 TRBD1 17 CASSLSGGRGTGYEQYF
- TRBV19 TRBD1 15 CASSLGQGAEETQYF
- TRBV6-5 TRBD1 15 CASRSAGTGTYEQYF
few TRBV20-1 - 15 CSARRGTAGANVLTF
- TRBV10-3 - 16 CATTTSGDGGNEKLFF
- TRBV25-1 - 14 CASSPSMSPETQYF
- TRBV20-1 - 11 CSALGGEKLFF
- TRBV7-9 - 14 CASSNRDPASGQYF
- TRBV7-9 TRBD1 17 CASSLNPPGQGKDGYTF
- TRBV7-8 TRBD1 15 CASSLTGADSYGQYF
many TRBV2 TRBD1 14 CASSGWTGSQPQHF
once TRBV28 TRBD1 15 CASSSGGEGTDTQYF
- TRBV7-9 - 15 CASSSRDSGANVLTF
- TRBV20-1 TRBD1 14 CSAFLGQGRVGQYF
few TRBV20-1 TRBD1 12 CSATNRGEELFF
- TRBV12-3/TRBV12-4 - 13 CASSTPEEETQYF
- TRBV20-1 - 13 CSARISGYQPQHF
many TRBV2 - 15 CASSRGGAGNQPQHF
- TRBV7-2 TRBD2 15 CASSMLLAGSNEQYF
many TRBV15 TRBD1 16 CATSSGPGDRPYEQYF
- TRBV7-9 - 14 CASSLVGDTDTQYF
many TRBV20-1 TRBD1 13 CSAQKTGNYGYTF
few TRBV7-9 - 15 CASSQVATNTGELFF
many TRBV7-9 - 11 CASSLIGELFF
few TRBV6-1 - 15 CASSDPRRLQETQYF
- TRBV19 - 14 CASSIRTGNTEAFF
- TRBV7-9 - 15 CASSWGRERNTEAFF